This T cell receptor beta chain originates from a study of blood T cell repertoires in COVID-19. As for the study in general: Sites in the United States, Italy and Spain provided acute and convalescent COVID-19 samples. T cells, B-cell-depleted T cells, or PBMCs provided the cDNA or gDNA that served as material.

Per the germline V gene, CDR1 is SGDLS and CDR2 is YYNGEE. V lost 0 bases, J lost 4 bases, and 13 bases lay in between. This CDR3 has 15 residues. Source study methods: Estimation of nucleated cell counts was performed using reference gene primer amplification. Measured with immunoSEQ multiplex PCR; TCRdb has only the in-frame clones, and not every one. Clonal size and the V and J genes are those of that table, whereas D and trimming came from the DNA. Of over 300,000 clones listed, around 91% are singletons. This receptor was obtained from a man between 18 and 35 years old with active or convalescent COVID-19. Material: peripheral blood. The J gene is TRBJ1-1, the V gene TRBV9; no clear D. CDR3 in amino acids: CASSVGPGYGTEAFF. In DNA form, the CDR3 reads TGTGCCAGCAGCGTAGGGCCGGGGTACGGCACTGAAGCTTTCTTT.